These 22 T cell receptor beta chains were sequenced from one sample in a study of identical twins. One entry per CDR3 protein, called by TCRdb with MiXCR from the 5' RACE reads. The data show approximately 600,000 distinct CDR3 sequences, about 7.6% seen once. The sample was also linked to a second study, of yellow fever vaccine responses in identical twins.

The sample comprised PBMCs. Receptors originate from a woman between 18 and 29 years old in good health.

This clonotype has just a few counts. The rearrangement uses TRBV19 and TRBJ2-7; 15 nucleotides agree with TRBD2. The CDR3 is 15 amino acids. After removal of 9 bases from V and 4 bases from J, the junction contained 7 bases not matched to a gene. Germline V gene lookup returns CDR1 LNHDA and CDR2 SQIVND (reference sequence). The CDR3, as DNA: TGTGCCAGCCAAATGGGACTAGCGGGAGGATACGAGCAGTACTTC. Protein: CASQMGLAGGYEQYF.

This clonotype was detected many times. The V and J genes are TRBV20-1 and TRBJ2-1; TRBD1 or TRBD2 may be the D gene (7 bases each). CDR3 length: 14 residues. Trimming stripped 3 bases from V and 6 bases from J, with 15 bases between. Germline CDR1 and CDR2: DFQATT and SNEGSKA (reference sequence). This CDR3 reads CSASQGGATNEQFF. DNA of the CDR3: TGCAGTGCTAGTCAGGGGGGGGCGACCAATGAGCAGTTCTTC.

This clonotype was seen a few times. The V and J genes are TRBV10-3 and TRBJ2-1, with D unclear. CDR3 size: 16 residues. Germline loops: CDR1 ENHRY, CDR2 SYGVKD. The ends were cut back, 3 bases at V and 0 bases at J, with 12 bases in the middle. For the CDR3, the DNA is TGTGCCATCAGTGACGGAGCGAAGAGCTCCTACAATGAGCAGTTCTTC. This encodes CAISDGAKSSYNEQFF.

This clonotype was detected many times. The chain links TRBV5-6 to TRBJ1-2, with D possibly matching TRBD1 (5 bases). Germline CDR1 reads SGHDT; CDR2 reads YYEEEE. The CDR3 covers 13 residues. V lost 1 base, J lost 4 bases, and 8 bases lay in between. This CDR3 reads CASSLRQFYGYTF. As DNA, the CDR3 is TGTGCCAGCAGCTTGAGACAGTTCTATGGCTACACCTTC.

This clonotype has only a few counts. At one of its ends the junction is not consistent with the germline gene, which may arise from a read error. This chain joins TRBV2 and TRBJ2-1; 11 bases fit TRBD2. CDR3 size: 16 residues. Germline CDR1 reads SNHLY; CDR2 reads FYNNEI. The CDR3 region is CASSEGLAGLFGEQFF. CDR3 coding DNA: TGTGCCAGCAGCGAAGGACTAGCGGGTCTCTTTGGTGAGCAGTTCTTC. The full variable domain, with the rest looked up from reference TRBV2 and TRBJ2-1, is EPEVTQTPSHQVTQMGQEVILRCVPISNHLYFYWYRQILGQKVEFLVSFYNNEISEKSEIFDDQFSVERPDGSNFTLKIRSTKLEDSAMYFCASSEGLAGLFGEQFFGPGTRLTVL.

This clonotype occurred many times. This chain joins TRBV20-1 and TRBJ2-5; a possible D gene is TRBD2 (6 bases). This CDR3 has 13 amino acids. The V gene's germline CDR1 is DFQATT and CDR2 SNEGSKA (reference sequence). Trimming removed 0 bases from V and 5 bases from J, with 10 bases in between. The CDR3 spells CSARDTSWETQYF. The CDR3 bases are TGCAGTGCTAGAGATACTAGCTGGGAGACCCAGTACTTC.

This clonotype was counted a few times. This chain joins TRBV5-4 and TRBJ2-1, with 8 nucleotides matching TRBD2. V was pared by 4 bases and J by 9 bases, with 21 bases of the junction left unmatched. The germline gives CDR1 SGHNT, CDR2 YYREEE (reference sequence). The CDR3 length is 18 residues. The CDR3 here is CASSTAPGLGLPGGEQFF. The DNA for the CDR3 is TGTGCCAGCAGCACGGCTCCGGGACTAGGATTACCGGGTGGTGAGCAGTTCTTC.

This clonotype was found many times. The chain employs TRBV2 and TRBJ2-2, with TRBD2 matching over 12 bases. After removal of 8 bases from V and 5 bases from J, the junction contained 3 bases not matched to a gene. Per the germline V gene, CDR1 is SNHLY and CDR2 is FYNNEI. This CDR3 contains 14 residues. CDR3 amino acids: CASRTSGATGELFF. In DNA form, the CDR3 reads TGTGCCAGCCGGACTAGCGGGGCAACCGGGGAGCTGTTTTTT.

Ten or more counts support this clonotype. The V call is TRBV5-1, the J call TRBJ2-1, with D perhaps given as TRBD1 or TRBD2 (5 bases each). This CDR3 region has 12 residues. Trimming removed 3 bases at V and 9 bases at J, with 10 bases between. Germline CDR1 is SGHRS and CDR2 is YFSETQ. Written as DNA, the CDR3 is TGCGCCAGCAGCTGGGGGATGGGTGAGCAGTTCTTC. Translated, it gives CASSWGMGEQFF.

The chain links TRBV5-1 to TRBJ2-2; either TRBD1 or TRBD2 may supply D (5 bases each). Germline CDR1 reads SGHRS; CDR2 reads YFSETQ. CDR3 length equals 13 residues. With 4 bases removed from V and 8 bases from J, the gap between germline ends came to 12 bases. Here the CDR3 reads CASSPAGRGELFF. CDR3 DNA: TGCGCCAGCAGCCCGGCAGGGAGAGGGGAGCTGTTTTTT.

The rearrangement links TRBV5-1 to TRBJ2-5; TRBD2 is a possible D gene (6 bases). This CDR3 is 15 amino acids long. The germline gives CDR1 SGHRS, CDR2 YFSETQ. Trimming left V 4 bases short and J 7 bases short, with 20 bases between. CDR3 nucleotides: TGCGCCAGCAGCCACACAGGAGGGCCCTCAGGGACCCAGTACTTC. It yields the protein CASSHTGGPSGTQYF. The complete variable domain, with remaining parts taken from reference TRBV5-1 and TRBJ2-5, reads KAGVTQTPRYLIKTRGQQVTLSCSPISGHRSVSWYQQTPGQGLQFLFEYFSETQRNKGNFPGRFSGRQFSNSRSEMNVSTLELGDSALYLCASSHTGGPSGTQYFGPGTRLLVL.

The chain uses TRBV2 and TRBJ2-1; possible D gene TRBD2, 5 bases. The CDR3 runs 16 residues. CDR1 is SNHLY, CDR2 FYNNEI, per germline. V dropped 3 bases and J dropped 4 bases, with 16 bases sitting between them. The CDR3 here is CASSETAGGGYNEQFF. In DNA form, the CDR3 reads TGTGCCAGCAGTGAGACGGCGGGTGGTGGGTACAATGAGCAGTTCTTC. The variable domain in full, completed from reference TRBV2 and TRBJ2-1, reads EPEVTQTPSHQVTQMGQEVILRCVPISNHLYFYWYRQILGQKVEFLVSFYNNEISEKSEIFDDQFSVERPDGSNFTLKIRSTKLEDSAMYFCASSETAGGGYNEQFFGPGTRLTVL.

This clonotype has just a few counts. V usage is TRBV6-1 and J usage is TRBJ2-5; TRBD2 agrees at 11 bases. V lost 6 bases, J lost 5 bases, and 5 bases stayed unmatched. This CDR3 is 14 amino acids long. Germline V gene data show CDR1 as MNHNS and CDR2 as SASEGT. CDR3 amino acids: CASRTLAGAETQYF. DNA for the CDR3: TGTGCCAGCAGGACACTAGCGGGGGCGGAGACCCAGTACTTC.

In this sample, this clonotype turned up a few times. The CDR3 sequence: CSALAGGLGAGQYF. CDR3 sequence (DNA): TGCAGCGCACTAGCGGGGGGCCTCGGCGCGGGCCAGTACTTC. This chain connects TRBV29-1 to TRBJ2-5; 12 bases fit TRBD2. The V segment lost 7 bases and the J segment 10 bases; nucleotides outside the gene matches: 13. CDR3 size: 14 residues. Germline loops: CDR1 SQVTM, CDR2 ANQGSEA.

Only a few counts were recorded for this clonotype. This chain uses TRBV7-9 with TRBJ2-3; 7 bases map to TRBD2. With V trimmed by 1 base and J by 5 bases, 12 bases remained unmatched. Germline loops: CDR1 SEHNR, CDR2 FQNEAQ (reference sequence). The CDR3 loop spans 17 amino acids. The CDR3 DNA reads TGTGCCAGCAGCTTAGGGCGTATGCAGAAGCGGGGAGATACGCAGTATTTT. Translating it yields CASSLGRMQKRGDTQYF.

This chain links TRBV9 with TRBJ2-5; TRBD1 matches at 9 bases. V gave up 5 bases and J gave up 1 base; unmatched junction bases: 6. This CDR3 has 15 residues. Germline CDR1 SGDLS, CDR2 YYNGEE. CDR3 amino acids: CASSVTGGGQETQYF. For the CDR3, the DNA is TGTGCCAGCAGTGTAACAGGGGGCGGCCAAGAGACCCAGTACTTC.

This clonotype was detected ten times or more. The rearrangement joins TRBV5-1 to TRBJ1-5; D is possibly TRBD1 (6 bases). In germline, CDR1 is SGHRS, CDR2 YFSETQ. Trimming left V 4 bases short and J 2 bases short, with 19 bases between. CDR3 length equals 17 residues. The CDR3 protein is CASSRGTGSSGNQPQHF. For the CDR3, the DNA is TGCGCCAGCAGCCGGGGTACAGGGTCGAGTGGCAATCAGCCCCAGCATTTT.

This clonotype was observed a few times. V gene TRBV5-1 combines with J gene TRBJ1-1, with D perhaps TRBD1 (5 bases). Germline lookup yields CDR1 SGHRS and CDR2 YFSETQ. CDR3 length: 14 residues. Trimming removed 4 bases at V and 1 base at J, with 11 bases between. CDR3: CASSGAGGNTEAFF. CDR3 coding DNA: TGCGCCAGCAGCGGGGCCGGGGGGAACACTGAAGCTTTCTTT. Full variable domain (remainder filled in from reference TRBV5-1 and TRBJ1-1): KAGVTQTPRYLIKTRGQQVTLSCSPISGHRSVSWYQQTPGQGLQFLFEYFSETQRNKGNFPGRFSGRQFSNSRSEMNVSTLELGDSALYLCASSGAGGNTEAFFGQGTRLTVV.

This clonotype was observed at least ten times. J is TRBJ1-4 and V is TRBV12-3 or TRBV12-4; a weak D match, TRBD1 (5 bases). Trimming cost V 5 bases and J 4 bases, with 14 bases left between them. The CDR3 runs to 15 residues. CDR3 sequence reads: CASSQRMGVNEKLFF. The CDR3 nucleotides are TGTGCCAGCAGTCAACGCATGGGGGTTAATGAAAAACTGTTTTTT.

This clonotype has more than one count but fewer than ten. This chain uses TRBV12-3 or TRBV12-4 with TRBJ2-4; weak D call: TRBD2 (6 bases). Between the trimmed V and J ends, which lost 5 bases and 0 bases, there was a span of 14 bases. The CDR3 runs to 16 residues. The CDR3 loop is CASSDRDSLAKNIQYF. In DNA form, the CDR3 reads TGTGCCAGCAGTGATCGGGACTCCTTAGCCAAAAACATTCAGTACTTC.

The table lists this clonotype with many counts. The chain joins TRBV20-1 to TRBJ2-3, with unresolved D. CDR1 is DFQATT, CDR2 SNEGSKA, per germline (reference sequence). This CDR3 has 10 residues. V lost 2 bases and J lost 11, with 8 bases in between. The CDR3 is CSARIQRQYF. Here the CDR3 DNA reads TGCAGTGCTAGAATACAGAGGCAGTATTTT.

V gene TRBV28 combines with J gene TRBJ1-2; no clear D. The CDR3 runs 14 residues. The germline gives CDR1 MDHEN, CDR2 SYDVKM. Deletions cut 7 bases from V and 2 bases from J, with 14 bases between. As DNA, the CDR3 is TGTGCCAGCACCCCCGGCGGAATAAACTATGGCTACACCTTC. Its translation is CASTPGGINYGYTF.